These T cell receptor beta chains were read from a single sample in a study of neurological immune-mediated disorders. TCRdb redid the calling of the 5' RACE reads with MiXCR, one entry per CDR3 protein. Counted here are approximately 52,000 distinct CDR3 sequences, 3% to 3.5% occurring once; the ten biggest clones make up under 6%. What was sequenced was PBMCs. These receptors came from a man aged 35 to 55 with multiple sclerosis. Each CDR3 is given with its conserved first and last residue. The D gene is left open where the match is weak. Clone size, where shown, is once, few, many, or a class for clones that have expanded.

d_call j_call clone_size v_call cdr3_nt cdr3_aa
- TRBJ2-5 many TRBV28 TGTGCCAGCAGCCCCGACAAATGGGAGAAGCGGATAGAGACCCAGTACTTC CASSPDKWEKRIETQYF
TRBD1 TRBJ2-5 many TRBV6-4 TGTGCCAGCAGTGCGGCGGACAGGGGCCAAGAGACCCAGTACTTC CASSAADRGQETQYF
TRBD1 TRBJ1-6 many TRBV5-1 TGCGCCAGCAGCTTGGCCGGCAGGGGGGATTCACCCCTCCACTTT CASSLAGRGDSPLHF
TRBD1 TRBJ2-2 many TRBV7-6 TGTGCCAGCAGCCATCAGGGGGCGCGGAACACCGGGGAGCTGTTTTTT CASSHQGARNTGELFF
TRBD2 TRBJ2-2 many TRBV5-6 TGTGCCAGCAGCTTGGGCTGGGGGACTAGCACGATCGGGGAGCTGTTTTTT CASSLGWGTSTIGELFF
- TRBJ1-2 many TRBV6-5 TGTGCCAGCAGTTACTCTACCGGGATCGGTAGTGGCTATGGCTACACCTTC CASSYSTGIGSGYGYTF
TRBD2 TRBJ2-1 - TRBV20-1 TGCAGTGCTACCCGACTAGCGGGGGGGCCCTTTTACAATGAGCAGTTCTTC CSATRLAGGPFYNEQFF
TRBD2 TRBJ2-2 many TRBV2 TGTGCCAGCAGAGGCGGGGGGGCTGACACCGGGGAGCTGTTTTTT CASRGGGADTGELFF
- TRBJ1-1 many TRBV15 TGTGCCACCAGCAGAGATTTCGCGGGGGGGAACACTGAAGCTTTCTTT CATSRDFAGGNTEAFF
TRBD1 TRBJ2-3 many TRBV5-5 TGTGCCAGCAGCTTGGCGGCGACAGGGGTGTCGGATACGCAGTATTTT CASSLAATGVSDTQYF
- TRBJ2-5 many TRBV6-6 TGTGCCAGCAGTTGGCAGGGGGGGCAGTCAGAGACCCAGTACTTC CASSWQGGQSETQYF
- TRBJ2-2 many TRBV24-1 TGTGCCACCAGTGATTTGGGACCGCAGAACACCGGGGAGCTGTTTTTT CATSDLGPQNTGELFF
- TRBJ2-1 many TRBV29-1 TGCAGCGGACGGGACCTCAATGAGCAGTTCTTC CSGRDLNEQFF
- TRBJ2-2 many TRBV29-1 TGCAGCGTTGAAGATGAGGCAGGGTCCGGGGAGCTGTTTTTT CSVEDEAGSGELFF
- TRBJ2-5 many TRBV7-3 TGTGCCAGCAGCCCGATGGGGGGCCAAGAGACCCAGTACTTC CASSPMGGQETQYF
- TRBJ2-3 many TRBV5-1 TGCGCCAGCAGCTTGAATCCCGGCACAGATACGCAGTATTTT CASSLNPGTDTQYF
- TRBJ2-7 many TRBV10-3 TGTGCCATCAGTGAGAACAGGCTATACGAGCAGTACTTC CAISENRLYEQYF
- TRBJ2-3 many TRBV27 TGTGCCAGCAGTTTATCTAGCGGAAGCACAGATACGCAGTATTTT CASSLSSGSTDTQYF
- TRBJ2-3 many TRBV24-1 TGTGCCACCAGTGACCGGGCCCGCGACACGCAGTATTTT CATSDRARDTQYF
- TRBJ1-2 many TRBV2 TGTGCCAGCAGTGGGCAGGGAACTAACTATGGCTACACCTTC CASSGQGTNYGYTF
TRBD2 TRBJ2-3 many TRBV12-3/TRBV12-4 TGTGCCAGCAGTCCCGTCCTTAGCGGGGGGCATGGCACAGATACGCAGTATTTT CASSPVLSGGHGTDTQYF
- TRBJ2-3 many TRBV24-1 TGTGCCACCAGTGATTTGATCGGGACCTCCTCAGATACGCAGTATTTT CATSDLIGTSSDTQYF
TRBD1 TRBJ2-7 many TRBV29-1 TGCAGCGTTGCTGGACAGGGGAGCTCCTACGAGCAGTACTTC CSVAGQGSSYEQYF
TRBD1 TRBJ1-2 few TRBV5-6 TGTGCCAGCAGCGAGGGGACAGCACGTAACTATGGCTACACCTTC CASSEGTARNYGYTF
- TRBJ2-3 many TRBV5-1 TGCGCCAGCAGCTTGGGCAACCAAGATACGCAGTATTTT CASSLGNQDTQYF
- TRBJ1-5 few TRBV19 TGTGCCAGTAGTATAGGGCAGGCTAACAATCAGCCCCAGAATTTT CASSIGQANNQPQNF
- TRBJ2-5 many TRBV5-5 TGTGCCAGCAGCTTGGAAGGGGGAAAAGAGACCCAGTACTTC CASSLEGGKETQYF
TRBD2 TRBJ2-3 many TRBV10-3 TGTGCCATCAGGACCGGGACTAGCGCCACAGATACGCAGTATTTT CAIRTGTSATDTQYF
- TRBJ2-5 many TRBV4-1 TGCGCCAGCAGCCAAAACAGGGAGGTACAAGAGACCCAGTACTTC CASSQNREVQETQYF
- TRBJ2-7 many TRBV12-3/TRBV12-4 TGTGCCAGCAGTTGGGGGGGCACCTACGAGCAGTACTTC CASSWGGTYEQYF
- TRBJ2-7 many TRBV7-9 TGTGCCAGCAGAACTCAGGGGTCGGGGTACGAGCAGTACTTC CASRTQGSGYEQYF
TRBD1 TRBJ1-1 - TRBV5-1 TGCGCCAGCAGCCCAAGGCCAAGGGGGCTTAACACTGAAGCTTTCTTT CASSPRPRGLNTEAFF
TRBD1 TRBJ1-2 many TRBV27 TGTGCCAGCTGGACTGGACAGGGAAGGGCCGGCTACACCTTC CASWTGQGRAGYTF
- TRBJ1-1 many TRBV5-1 TGCGCCAGCAGCTTGGGATCGAACACTGAAGCTTTCTTT CASSLGSNTEAFF
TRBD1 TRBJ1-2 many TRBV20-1 TGCAGTGCTAGGGAATCCGGGACAGGGGGCTCCAACTATGGCTACACCTTC CSARESGTGGSNYGYTF
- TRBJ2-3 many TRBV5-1 TGCGCCAGCACTCGAGGGGGTTCGAGCACAGATACGCAGTATTTT CASTRGGSSTDTQYF
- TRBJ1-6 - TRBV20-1 TGCAGTGCTAGTCCTGGTATTGGGGGTATGTCACCCCTCAACTTT CSASPGIGGMSPLNF